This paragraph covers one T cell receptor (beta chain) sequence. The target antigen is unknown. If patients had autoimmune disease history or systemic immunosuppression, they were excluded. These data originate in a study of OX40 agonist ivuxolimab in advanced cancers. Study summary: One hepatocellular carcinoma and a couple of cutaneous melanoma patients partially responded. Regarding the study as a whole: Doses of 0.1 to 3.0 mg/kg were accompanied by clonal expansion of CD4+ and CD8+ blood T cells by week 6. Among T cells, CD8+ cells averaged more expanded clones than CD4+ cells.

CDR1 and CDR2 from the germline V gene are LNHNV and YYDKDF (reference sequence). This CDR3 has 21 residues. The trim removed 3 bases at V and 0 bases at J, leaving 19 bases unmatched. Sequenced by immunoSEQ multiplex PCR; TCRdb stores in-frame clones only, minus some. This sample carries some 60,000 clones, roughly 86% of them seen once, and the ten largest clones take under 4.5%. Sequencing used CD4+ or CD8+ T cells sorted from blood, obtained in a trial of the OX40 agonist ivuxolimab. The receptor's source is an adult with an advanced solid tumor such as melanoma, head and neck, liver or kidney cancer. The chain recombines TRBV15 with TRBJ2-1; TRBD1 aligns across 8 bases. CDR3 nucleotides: TGTGCCACCAGCAGTTACGGGATAGGCAGGGGGCTGAGGAGCTCCTACAATGAGCAGTTCTTC. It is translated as CATSSYGIGRGLRSSYNEQFF.